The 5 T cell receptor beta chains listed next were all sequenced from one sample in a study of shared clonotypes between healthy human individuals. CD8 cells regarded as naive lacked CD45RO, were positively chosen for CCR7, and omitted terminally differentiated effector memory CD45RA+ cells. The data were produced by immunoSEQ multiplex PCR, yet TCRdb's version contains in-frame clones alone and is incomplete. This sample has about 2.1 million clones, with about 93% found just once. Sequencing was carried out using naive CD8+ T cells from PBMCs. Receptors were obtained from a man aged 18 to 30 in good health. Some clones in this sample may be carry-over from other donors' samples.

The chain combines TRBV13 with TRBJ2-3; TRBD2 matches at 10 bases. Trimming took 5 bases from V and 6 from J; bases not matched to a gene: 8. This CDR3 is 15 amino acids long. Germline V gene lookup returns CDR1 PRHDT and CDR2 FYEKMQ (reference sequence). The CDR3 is CASSASGRARDTQYF. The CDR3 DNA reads TGTGCCAGCAGCGCCAGCGGGAGGGCAAGGGATACGCAGTATTTT.

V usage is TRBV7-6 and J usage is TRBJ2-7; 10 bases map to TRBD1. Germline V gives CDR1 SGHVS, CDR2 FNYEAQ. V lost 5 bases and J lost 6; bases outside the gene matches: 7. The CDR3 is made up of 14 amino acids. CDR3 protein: CASSKTTGGGEQYF. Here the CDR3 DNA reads TGTGCCAGCAGCAAAACGACAGGGGGCGGCGAGCAGTACTTC.

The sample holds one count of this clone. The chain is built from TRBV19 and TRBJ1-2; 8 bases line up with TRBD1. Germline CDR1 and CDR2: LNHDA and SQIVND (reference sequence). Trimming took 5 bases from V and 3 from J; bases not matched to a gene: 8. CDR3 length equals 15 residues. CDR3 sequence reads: CASSLAGGAYYGYTF. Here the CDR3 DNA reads TGTGCCAGTAGTTTGGCAGGGGGCGCATACTATGGCTACACCTTC.

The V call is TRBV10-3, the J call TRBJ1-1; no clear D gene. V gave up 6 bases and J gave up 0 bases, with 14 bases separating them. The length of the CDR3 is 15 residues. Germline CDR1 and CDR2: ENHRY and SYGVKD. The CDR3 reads CAIRPGLGVNTEAFF. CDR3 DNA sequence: TGTGCCATCAGGCCCGGGCTAGGAGTGAACACTGAAGCTTTCTTT.

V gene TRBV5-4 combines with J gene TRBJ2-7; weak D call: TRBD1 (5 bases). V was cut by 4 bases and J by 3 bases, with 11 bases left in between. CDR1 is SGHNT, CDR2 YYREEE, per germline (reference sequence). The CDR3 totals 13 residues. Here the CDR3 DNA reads TGTGCCAGCAGCGTGGGGCCTTACTACGAGCAGTACTTC. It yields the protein CASSVGPYYEQYF.